This is a list of T cell receptor beta chains from one sample in a study of blood T cells in healthy people across ages. MiXCR, applied by TCRdb to the 5' RACE reads, yields one record per CDR3 protein. The table lists 1.5 million or so distinct CDR3 sequences, approximately 42% of them singletons, with 7% to 9% in the top ten. The sample comprised blood. The receptors shown here come from a young woman in good health. Each CDR3 is given with its conserved first and last residue.

TRBV20-1	TRBJ2-3	CSARESSSGGAWRADTQYF
TRBV5-1	TRBJ2-2	CASSDLTPGLAGTGELFF
TRBV3-1	TRBJ1-1	CASSKRALQITEAFF
TRBV28	TRBJ1-5	CASSPEIANQPQHF
TRBV6-5	TRBJ1-1	CASRGTSNTEAFF
TRBV6-7	TRBJ2-3	CASSYWTGESDTQYF
TRBV12-3/TRBV12-4	TRBJ1-2	CASRAWTDYGYTF
TRBV3-1	TRBJ1-2	CTSSQETFQGGYGYTF
TRBV7-9	TRBJ2-2	CASSLRQANTGELFF
TRBV4-1	TRBJ1-4	CASSQDGQGYTNEKLFF
TRBV20-1	TRBJ2-1	CSTRGGLANEQFF
TRBV4-2	TRBJ1-1	CASSQLVRAEAFF
TRBV21-1	TRBJ2-3	CASRGAGADTQYF
TRBV7-9	TRBJ1-6	CASSTTGPLHF
TRBV20-1	NA	CSARSGTSVGETQYF
TRBV20-1	TRBJ2-3	CSARDPRDGVTDTQYF
TRBV12-3/TRBV12-4	TRBJ2-5	CATRTGTSGQETQYF
TRBV27	TRBJ2-3	CASTRLVPAGPTDTQYF
TRBV12-5	TRBJ2-1	CASGLVWSGKPYNEQFF
TRBV5-6	TRBJ1-1	CASSLMAVNTEAFF
TRBV4-1	NA	CASSQVVRSIEQYF
TRBV10-1	TRBJ2-4	CASSSTGGGTIQYF
TRBV2	TRBJ1-2	CASSGDRVDYGYTF
TRBV7-9	TRBJ2-3	CASSLALASGGTDTQYF
TRBV4-1	TRBJ1-6	CASSQGMAFGNSPLHF
TRBV27	TRBJ2-1	CASSSPRGLSYNEQFF
TRBV10-1	TRBJ1-2	CASSESILPGNYGYTF
TRBV11-2	TRBJ2-1	CASSSSSGIGYNEQFF
TRBV20-1	TRBJ2-7	CSARLAGLDEQYF
TRBV5-1	TRBJ1-2	CASSLERDRANYGYTF
TRBV11-2	TRBJ2-5	CASSFGAVQETQYF
TRBV20-1	TRBJ2-7	CSARTGWTGVYEQYF
TRBV5-1	TRBJ1-2	CASRAGQQNYGYTF